These 30 T cell receptor beta chains came from one sample sequenced in a study of blood T cell repertoires in COVID-19 (TCRdb year 2020). The library was obtained by the immunoSEQ multiplex PCR assay. TCRdb mirrors the immuneACCESS table, restricted to in-frame sequences. Some clones are absent from its copies; in checked studies, under half trace to an unresolved V gene, and the reason for the others is unknown. The sample table holds tens of thousands of clones, of which around nine tenths were seen once. The leading ten clones occupy over 10% of the sample. What was sequenced was peripheral blood. The receptors originated from a man at least 80 years old with acute or convalescent COVID-19.

The rearrangement joins TRBV5-5 to TRBJ2-2; 9 positions agree with TRBD1. CDR3 length equals 16 residues. Per the germline V gene, CDR1 is SGHKS and CDR2 is YYEKEE (reference sequence). V lost 1 base and J lost 2; bases outside the gene matches: 3. CDR3 in amino acids: CASSLLQGANTGELFF. CDR3 bases: TGTGCCAGCAGCTTGTTACAGGGGGCAAACACCGGGGAGCTGTTTTTT.

The rearrangement links TRBV25-1 to TRBJ1-2; possibly TRBD1 for D (5 bases). CDR1 and CDR2 (germline): MGHDK, SYGVNS. V was shortened by 3 bases and J by 1 base, with 9 bases between the two germline ends. CDR3 length: 14 residues. CDR3 loop: CASSDPTVNYGYTF. The CDR3 nucleotides are TGTGCCAGCAGTGACCCGACAGTTAACTATGGCTACACCTTC.

This chain uses TRBV6-5 with TRBJ1-1; a weak D match, TRBD1 (5 bases). CDR1 and CDR2 (germline): MNHEY, SVGAGI. The CDR3 consists of 15 residues. Deletions cut 5 bases from V and 0 bases from J, with 13 bases between. The CDR3: CASSIYQGMNTEAFF. In DNA, the CDR3 is TGTGCCAGCAGTATCTACCAGGGTATGAACACTGAAGCTTTCTTT.

The rearrangement joins TRBV19 to TRBJ2-1, with TRBD1 matching 7 bases. The CDR3 consists of 13 residues. V was pared by 7 bases and J by 6 bases, with 6 bases of the junction left unmatched. From germline, CDR1 is LNHDA and CDR2 SQIVND (reference sequence). CDR3 amino acids: CASMRDSGNEQFF. The DNA for the CDR3 is TGTGCCAGTATGAGGGACAGCGGCAATGAGCAGTTCTTC. The entire variable domain, with the rest obtained from reference TRBV19 and TRBJ2-1, is as follows: DGGITQSPKYLFRKEGQNVTLSCEQNLNHDAMYWYRQDPGQGLRLIYYSQIVNDFQKGDIAEGYSVSREKKESFPLTVTSAQKNPTAFYLCASMRDSGNEQFFGPGTRLTVL.

The V call is TRBV6-1, the J call TRBJ2-2; D is unresolved. Looked up from germline, CDR1 is MNHNS and CDR2 is SASEGT. Trimming stripped 2 bases from V and 1 base from J, with 2 bases between. The CDR3 is 13 residues long. The CDR3 here is CASSELNTGELFF. The CDR3 region has the DNA TGTGCCAGCAGTGAACTGAACACCGGGGAGCTGTTTTTT.

V gene TRBV2 combines with J gene TRBJ1-5; no clear D gene. The CDR3 sequence is 13 residues long. The V end was cut by 7 bases, the J end by 0 bases, with 7 bases between. Germline values: CDR1 SNHLY, CDR2 FYNNEI. Here the CDR3 reads CASNGDSNQPQHF. For the CDR3, the DNA is TGTGCCAGCAACGGGGATAGCAATCAGCCCCAGCATTTT.

This sequence joins TRBV10-3 and TRBJ1-2, with 12 bases aligning to TRBD1. J gave up 6 bases and V 7 bases, and 3 bases lay outside the gene matches. CDR1 is ENHRY and CDR2 is SYGVKD in the germline V gene. The CDR3 extends over 13 amino acids. The DNA of the CDR3 is TGTGCCATCACCGGGACAGGGGGCGATGGCTACACCTTC. Its translation: CAITGTGGDGYTF.

The chain employs TRBV10-3 and TRBJ1-1; 9 bases fit TRBD1. The CDR3 loop spans 12 amino acids. Per germline, CDR1 ENHRY and CDR2 SYGVKD. V was pared by 9 bases and J by 2 bases, with 1 base of the junction left unmatched. CDR3 residues: CAIQGANTEAFF. The CDR3 region has the DNA TGTGCCATACAGGGGGCAAACACTGAAGCTTTCTTT.

The chain employs TRBV5-1 and TRBJ1-1, with D tentatively TRBD1 (6 bases). The CDR3 consists of 13 residues. The germline V gene has CDR1 SGHRS and CDR2 YFSETQ. The germline V and J ends were trimmed by 7 bases and 4 bases, with 14 bases remaining between them. Here the CDR3 reads CASSFRGSTEAFF. The CDR3 DNA follows: TGCGCCAGCTCCTTCAGGGGATCCACTGAAGCTTTCTTT. Full variable domain (missing parts from reference TRBV5-1 and TRBJ1-1): KAGVTQTPRYLIKTRGQQVTLSCSPISGHRSVSWYQQTPGQGLQFLFEYFSETQRNKGNFPGRFSGRQFSNSRSEMNVSTLELGDSALYLCASSFRGSTEAFFGQGTRLTVV.

The chain has TRBV5-1 and TRBJ2-2, with 7 bases that match TRBD2. V shed 3 bases and J 1 base; nucleotides not matched to a gene: 3. The CDR3 runs 15 residues. Germline V gene lookup returns CDR1 SGHRS and CDR2 YFSETQ. The CDR3 DNA is TGCGCCAGCAGCTGGCTAGCGGTGAACACCGGGGAGCTGTTTTTT. This translates into CASSWLAVNTGELFF.

The genes are TRBV2 and TRBJ2-7; D is unclear. The CDR3 runs 12 residues. Per the germline V gene, CDR1 is SNHLY and CDR2 is FYNNEI. With 4 bases removed from V and 2 bases from J, the gap between germline ends came to 6 bases. The CDR3 is CASSVGPYEQYF. DNA of the CDR3: TGTGCCAGCAGTGTTGGGCCCTACGAGCAGTACTTC.

The rearrangement joins TRBV27 to TRBJ2-1, with 9 bases that match TRBD1. Per the germline V gene, CDR1 is MNHEY and CDR2 is SMNVEV (reference sequence). This CDR3 has 19 amino acids. The junction had 17 bases not matched to a gene; V was cut back by 0 bases and J by 8 bases. Written as DNA, the CDR3 is TGTGCCAGCAGTTTATCGGCCCCCTTACAGGGGGCGCATCCTCATGAGCAGTTCTTC. The encoded protein is CASSLSAPLQGAHPHEQFF.

This chain connects TRBV27 to TRBJ1-2; TRBD1 might be the D (6 bases). Looked up from germline, CDR1 is MNHEY and CDR2 is SMNVEV (reference sequence). The ends were cut back, 0 bases at V and 5 bases at J, with 13 bases in the middle. The CDR3 sequence is 15 residues long. CDR3 coding DNA: TGTGCCAGCAGTTTATCGAAGGGGGGGGCTTATGGCTACACCTTC. Its translation is CASSLSKGGAYGYTF.

J is TRBJ1-1 and V is TRBV2; no clear D gene. V was shortened by 4 bases and J by 3 bases, with 6 bases between the two germline ends. The CDR3 has 12 amino acids. Germline CDR1 reads SNHLY; CDR2 reads FYNNEI. The CDR3 loop reads CASSVSDTEAFF. The CDR3 DNA reads as TGTGCCAGCAGTGTTTCTGACACTGAAGCTTTCTTT.

The gene calls are TRBV7-8 and TRBJ1-5, with D possibly being TRBD1 (6 bases). Germline assignment: CDR1 SGHVS and CDR2 FQNEAQ. V lost 4 bases and J 2 bases, leaving 12 bases between the germline ends. The CDR3 runs 15 residues. CDR3 amino acids: CASSSRGGRNQPQHF. The CDR3 DNA follows: TGTGCCAGCAGCTCCAGGGGTGGGCGCAATCAGCCCCAGCATTTT. Combining the CDR3 with reference TRBV7-8 and TRBJ1-5 gives the whole variable domain GAGVSQSPRYKVAKRGQDVALRCDPISGHVSLFWYQQALGQGPEFLTYFQNEAQLDKSGLPSDRFFAERPEGSVSTLKIQRTQQEDSAVYLCASSSRGGRNQPQHFGDGTRLSIL.

The chain joins TRBV7-2 to TRBJ1-1; perhaps TRBD1 as D (5 bases). CDR3 length: 14 residues. CDR1 SGHTA and CDR2 FQGNSA come from the germline V gene. With 4 bases removed from V and 3 bases from J, the gap between germline ends came to 12 bases. The CDR3 protein is CASSYQAGDTEAFF. CDR3 nucleotide sequence: TGTGCCAGCAGCTACCAGGCGGGGGACACTGAAGCTTTCTTT.

The chain has TRBV4-1 and TRBJ2-7; D possibly corresponds to TRBD1 (5 bases). V was shortened by 3 bases and J by 0 bases, with 9 bases between the two germline ends. Germline V gene data show CDR1 as MGHRA and CDR2 as YSYEKL. The CDR3 has 14 amino acids. For the CDR3, the DNA is TGCGCCAGCAGCCACGACAGTACCTCCTACGAGCAGTACTTC. Translated, it gives CASSHDSTSYEQYF.

Notes on this clone: The sample has other DNA sequences that encode this CDR3 too. The chain couples TRBV5-1 to TRBJ2-2; possible D gene TRBD1, 6 bases. This CDR3 is 15 amino acids long. CDR1 and CDR2 from the germline V gene are SGHRS and YFSETQ. V was pared by 4 bases and J by 4 bases, with 14 bases between. CDR3 DNA: TGCGCCAGCAGCAGAGCAGGGGACCCCACCGGGGAGCTGTTTTTT. As protein: CASSRAGDPTGELFF.

The genes are TRBV18 and TRBJ1-1; D might be TRBD1 (6 bases). Germline-derived CDR1 and CDR2 are KGHSH and LQKENI. With 3 bases removed from V and 3 bases from J, the gap between germline ends came to 11 bases. The length of the CDR3 is 14 residues. The DNA for the CDR3 is TGTGCCAGCTCACCGGGGGGGGGCCACACTGAAGCTTTCTTT. Translating it yields CASSPGGGHTEAFF. The entire variable domain, with the rest obtained from reference TRBV18 and TRBJ1-1, is as follows: NAGVMQNPRHLVRRRGQEARLRCSPMKGHSHVYWYRQLPEEGLKFMVYLQKENIIDESGMPKERFSAEFPKEGPSILRIQQVVRGDSAAYFCASSPGGGHTEAFFGQGTRLTVV.

V and J are TRBV18 and TRBJ2-7; possible D gene TRBD2, 6 bases. Germline assignment: CDR1 KGHSH and CDR2 LQKENI. Between the trimmed V and J ends, which lost 6 bases and 5 bases, there was a span of 17 bases. The CDR3 sequence is 14 residues long. The CDR3: CASSPGGESDEQYF. CDR3 nucleotide sequence: TGTGCCAGCTCTCCGGGCGGGGAATCCGACGAGCAGTACTTC. Complete variable domain (other parts from reference TRBV18 and TRBJ2-7): NAGVMQNPRHLVRRRGQEARLRCSPMKGHSHVYWYRQLPEEGLKFMVYLQKENIIDESGMPKERFSAEFPKEGPSILRIQQVVRGDSAAYFCASSPGGESDEQYFGPGTRLTVT.

This chain connects TRBV3-1 (or the pseudogene TRBV3-2) to TRBJ2-2; D is perhaps TRBD1 (6 bases). This CDR3 is 15 amino acids long. The V gene lost 5 bases and the J gene lost 1 base, with 11 bases spanning the gap. The germline V gene has CDR1 LGHDT and CDR2 YNNKEL (reference sequence). The chain's CDR3 is CASSSGHLNTGELFF. CDR3 DNA: TGTGCCAGCAGCTCGGGACATCTGAACACCGGGGAGCTGTTTTTT.

V is TRBV6-5 and J is TRBJ2-1; TRBD2 might be the D (6 bases). The V end was cut by 1 base, the J end by 7 bases, with 14 bases between. Germline CDR1 and CDR2: MNHEY and SVGAGI. This CDR3 has 15 amino acids. The CDR3 loop is CASSYYSPGANEQFF. CDR3 in DNA: TGTGCCAGCAGTTACTACTCCCCGGGAGCAAATGAGCAGTTCTTC.

The V gene is TRBV11-1, the J gene TRBJ2-2; 11 bases agree with TRBD2. CDR3 length equals 16 residues. After removal of 3 bases from V and 3 bases from J, the junction contained 3 bases not matched to a gene. Per the germline V gene, CDR1 is SGHAT and CDR2 is FQDESV (reference sequence). The CDR3, as DNA: TGTGCCAGCAGCTTTAGCGGGGGGGCTGACACCGGGGAGCTGTTTTTT. Translating gives CASSFSGGADTGELFF.

The chain carries TRBV11-2 and TRBJ1-2; D unresolved. Per the germline V gene, CDR1 is SGHAT and CDR2 is FQNNGV. V lost 5 bases, J lost 0 bases, and 13 bases lay in between. The CDR3 contains 15 residues. CDR3 nucleotide sequence: TGTGCCAGCAGCGGCAGCGATATAGCTAACTATGGCTACACCTTC. It specifies CASSGSDIANYGYTF.

V gene TRBV5-1 combines with J gene TRBJ1-4, with 11 bases matching TRBD1. CDR3 length equals 17 residues. Germline values: CDR1 SGHRS, CDR2 YFSETQ. Losses at the gene ends were 4 bases for V and 5 bases for J; bases not matched to a gene: 10. CDR3 in amino acids: CASSLRDRGGINEKLFF. The CDR3 nucleotides read TGCGCCAGCAGCCTCCGGGACAGGGGGGGAATAAATGAAAAACTGTTTTTT.

DNA for the CDR3: TGTGCCAGCAAAGCCGGGACAGGGATGCTCTATGGCTACACCTTC. Translation gives CASKAGTGMLYGYTF. V and J are TRBV6-4 and TRBJ1-2, with 9 bases lining up with TRBD1. Germline lookup yields CDR1 MRHNA and CDR2 SNTAGT. The CDR3 has 15 amino acids. Unmatched junction bases numbered 10, after V lost 7 bases and J lost 4 bases.

The rearrangement links TRBV7-8 to TRBJ1-1; D unclear. Per the germline V gene, CDR1 is SGHVS and CDR2 is FQNEAQ. CDR3 length equals 14 residues. The V end lost 5 bases, the J end lost 4 bases, and 14 bases lay between the germline ends. Written as DNA, the CDR3 is TGTGCCAGCAGCCGAGAGCGGGCCGGCACTGAAGCTTTCTTT. Amino acids: CASSRERAGTEAFF. Combining the CDR3 with reference TRBV7-8 and TRBJ1-1 gives the whole variable domain GAGVSQSPRYKVAKRGQDVALRCDPISGHVSLFWYQQALGQGPEFLTYFQNEAQLDKSGLPSDRFFAERPEGSVSTLKIQRTQQEDSAVYLCASSRERAGTEAFFGQGTRLTVV.

This chain uses TRBV6-5 with TRBJ1-3; unclear D gene. The CDR3 extends over 14 amino acids. Germline-derived CDR1 and CDR2 are MNHEY and SVGAGI. Trimming shortened V by 7 bases and J by 7 bases, and 17 bases separated the two germline ends. This chain's CDR3 is CASKVSIAANTIYF. The CDR3, as DNA: TGTGCCAGCAAAGTCTCTATCGCTGCCAACACCATATATTTT.

This clone came up once. The rearrangement joins TRBV30 to TRBJ1-1; tentative D call: TRBD1 (6 bases). Germline CDR1 reads GTSNPN; CDR2 reads SVGIG (reference sequence). This CDR3 contains 12 residues. Trimming took 5 bases from V and 6 from J, leaving 13 bases between them. The CDR3 DNA sequence: TGTGCCTGGCGGGGGGGGGCCGCTGAAGCTTTCTTT. Translation gives CAWRGGAAEAFF.

This chain connects TRBV4-1 to TRBJ1-6; D is possibly TRBD1 (6 bases). Trimming removed 1 base from V and 7 bases from J, with 17 bases in between. From germline, CDR1 is MGHRA and CDR2 YSYEKL. The CDR3 consists of 17 residues. The CDR3 region is CASSQGGGGARNSPLHF. The CDR3 DNA is TGCGCCAGCAGCCAAGGGGGCGGGGGGGCACGCAATTCACCCCTCCACTTT.